This TCR beta chain is from a study of control samples from healthy donors and cancer patients. The V gene lost 3 bases and the J gene lost 4 bases, with 10 bases spanning the gap. Germline V CDR1 and CDR2: SGHDT, YYEEEE. CDR3 length equals 13 residues. This clone was recorded once. Sequencing used immunoSEQ multiplex PCR; TCRdb keeps in-frame clones, though not all of them. The repertoire has over 200,000 clones, approximately 80% of them found once; the top ten carry 10% to 15%. The genes are TRBV5-6 and TRBJ1-2; D ambiguous. The sequenced sample was PBMCs. This receptor was identified in an older woman with lung cancer. CDR3 coding DNA: TGTGCCAGCAGCTCAAAGGATCTCTATGGCTACACCTTC. This codes for CASSSKDLYGYTF.